The 9 T cell receptor beta chains listed next were all sequenced from one sample in a study of PD-1 blockade in classical Hodgkin lymphoma. Exposure to brentuximab vedotin varied, and each patient had relapsed following autologous stem cell transplantation. Here immunoSEQ multiplex PCR was the method, and the copy in TCRdb shows in-frame clones only, minus some. This table holds roughly 61,000 clones, 75% to 95% found once. This sample comprised peripheral blood mononuclear cells (PBMCs), obtained before the second cycle of nivolumab. These receptors were obtained from a human donor with classical Hodgkin lymphoma.

In its sample, this clone was seen once. The chain has TRBV12-5 and TRBJ2-2, with 7 positions matching TRBD1. CDR3 length equals 18 residues. CDR1 LGHNT and CDR2 FRNRAP come from the germline V gene. V shed 3 bases, J shed 2 bases, and the junction held 12 bases outside the gene matches. The CDR3 loop reads CASGFAQGFEVNTGELFF. CDR3 DNA: TGTGCTAGTGGTTTTGCACAGGGGTTTGAGGTTAACACCGGGGAGCTGTTTTTT.

J is TRBJ2-7 and V is TRBV29-1, with D unclear. The germline CDR1 and CDR2 sequences are SQVTM and ANQGSEA. V was trimmed by 0 bases and J by 4 bases, leaving 4 bases between them. The CDR3 is made up of 11 amino acids. CDR3 loop: CSVEDDYEQYF. DNA of the CDR3: TGCAGCGTTGAAGATGATTACGAGCAGTACTTC.

The chain uses TRBV7-9 and TRBJ1-1; TRBD1 aligns across 8 bases. CDR1 SEHNR and CDR2 FQNEAQ come from the germline V gene (reference sequence). The V and J ends lost 5 bases and 3 bases, in that order; junction bases with no gene match: 5. The CDR3 extends over 14 amino acids. CDR3: CASSGQGFDTEAFF. DNA for the CDR3: TGTGCCAGCAGCGGACAGGGTTTCGACACTGAAGCTTTCTTT.

The J gene is TRBJ2-5, the V gene TRBV11-2, with D unclear. This CDR3 has 11 amino acids. Germline assignment: CDR1 SGHAT and CDR2 FQNNGV. Trimming pared 5 bases from V and 5 bases from J, leaving 6 bases between. This chain's CDR3 is CASSTTETQYF. For the CDR3, the DNA is TGTGCCAGCAGCACCACGGAGACCCAGTACTTC.

V and J are TRBV7-3 and TRBJ1-1; 7 nucleotides match TRBD1. J gave up 5 bases and V 4 bases, and 4 bases lay outside the gene matches. This CDR3 has 13 residues. Germline V gene sequence: CDR1 SGHTA, CDR2 FQGTGA. The CDR3 loop reads CASSSRDRTEAFF. The DNA of the CDR3 is TGTGCCAGCAGCTCCCGGGACAGAACTGAAGCTTTCTTT.

CDR3 DNA sequence: TGTGCCAGCACCCGGTCTAGCGGGGGCCGACCCTACGAGCAGTACTTC. This codes for CASTRSSGGRPYEQYF. This chain links TRBV2 with TRBJ2-7, with 10 bases aligning to TRBD2. With V trimmed by 7 bases and J by 2 bases, 11 bases remained unmatched. CDR3 size: 16 residues. CDR1 is SNHLY, CDR2 FYNNEI, per germline. Based on the CDR3 plus reference TRBV2 and TRBJ2-7, the full variable domain is EPEVTQTPSHQVTQMGQEVILRCVPISNHLYFYWYRQILGQKVEFLVSFYNNEISEKSEIFDDQFSVERPDGSNFTLKIRSTKLEDSAMYFCASTRSSGGRPYEQYFGPGTRLTVT.

The J gene is TRBJ1-1, the V gene TRBV29-1; D not resolved. The CDR3 loop spans 11 amino acids. Germline-derived CDR1 and CDR2 are SQVTM and ANQGSEA. V dropped 6 bases and J dropped 8 bases, with 13 bases sitting between them. Here the CDR3 DNA reads TGCAGCGTCGGAGGGTCCGTGGAAGCTTTCTTT. This translates into CSVGGSVEAFF.

J is TRBJ2-7 and V is TRBV29-1, with D perhaps TRBD1 or TRBD2 (6 bases each). The V gene's germline CDR1 is SQVTM and CDR2 ANQGSEA. Trimming left V 5 bases short and J 4 bases short, with 18 bases between. This CDR3 is built from 14 residues. This CDR3 is CSVLVPEGGYEQYF. The DNA for the CDR3 is TGCAGCGTTTTGGTGCCGGAGGGGGGTTACGAGCAGTACTTC.

In its sample, this clone ranks as medium-sized (0.01 to 0.1%). Other DNA sequences of this sample code for an identical CDR3. This chain connects TRBV4-2 to TRBJ2-7; perhaps TRBD1 as D (6 bases). Per germline, CDR1 LGHNA and CDR2 YNFKEQ. This CDR3 contains 12 residues. Trimming took 3 bases from V and 4 from J, leaving 7 bases between them. The CDR3 loop is CASSQDSYEQYF. The CDR3 nucleotides read TGTGCCAGCAGCCAGGACAGTTACGAGCAGTACTTC.